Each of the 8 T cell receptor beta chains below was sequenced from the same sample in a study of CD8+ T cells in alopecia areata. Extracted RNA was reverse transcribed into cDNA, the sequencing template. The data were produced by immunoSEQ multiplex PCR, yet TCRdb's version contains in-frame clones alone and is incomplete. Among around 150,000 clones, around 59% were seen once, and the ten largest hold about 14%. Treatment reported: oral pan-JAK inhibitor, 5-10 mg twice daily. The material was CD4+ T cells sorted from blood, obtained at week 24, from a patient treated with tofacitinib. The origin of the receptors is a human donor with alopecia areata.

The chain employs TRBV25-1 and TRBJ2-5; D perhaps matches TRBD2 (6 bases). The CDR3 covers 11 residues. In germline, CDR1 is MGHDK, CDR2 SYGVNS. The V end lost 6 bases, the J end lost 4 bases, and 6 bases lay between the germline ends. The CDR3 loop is CASRGGETQYF. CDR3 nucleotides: TGTGCCAGCAGGGGGGGAGAGACCCAGTACTTC.

The CDR3 is CASTPTTGGSNSPLHF. In DNA form, the CDR3 reads TGTGCCAGTACCCCGACGACAGGGGGCTCTAATTCACCCCTCCACTTT. The chain couples TRBV19 to TRBJ1-6, with 10 bases identical to TRBD1. CDR3 size: 16 residues. J was trimmed by 6 bases and V by 7 bases; bases with no gene match: 9. Germline CDR1 LNHDA, CDR2 SQIVND (reference sequence). The full variable domain, with the rest looked up from reference TRBV19 and TRBJ1-6, is DGGITQSPKYLFRKEGQNVTLSCEQNLNHDAMYWYRQDPGQGLRLIYYSQIVNDFQKGDIAEGYSVSREKKESFPLTVTSAQKNPTAFYLCASTPTTGGSNSPLHFGNGTRLTVT.

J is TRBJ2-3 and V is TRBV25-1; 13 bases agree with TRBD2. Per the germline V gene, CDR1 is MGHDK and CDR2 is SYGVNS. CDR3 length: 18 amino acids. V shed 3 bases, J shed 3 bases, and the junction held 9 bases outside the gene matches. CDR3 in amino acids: CASSDQTSGGAWTDTQYF. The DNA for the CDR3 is TGTGCCAGCAGTGACCAAACTAGCGGGGGGGCCTGGACAGATACGCAGTATTTT.

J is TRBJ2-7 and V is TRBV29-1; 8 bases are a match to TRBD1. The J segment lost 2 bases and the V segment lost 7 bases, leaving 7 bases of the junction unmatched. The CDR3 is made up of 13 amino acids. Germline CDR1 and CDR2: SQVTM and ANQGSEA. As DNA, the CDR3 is TGCAGCGGGGCGCAGGGGGCAACCTACGAGCAGTACTTC. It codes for CSGAQGATYEQYF.

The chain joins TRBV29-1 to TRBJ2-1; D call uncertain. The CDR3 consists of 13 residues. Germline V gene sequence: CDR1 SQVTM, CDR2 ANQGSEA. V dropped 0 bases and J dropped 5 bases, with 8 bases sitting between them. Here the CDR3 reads CSVEDTQNNEQFF. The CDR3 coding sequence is TGCAGCGTTGAAGATACGCAAAACAATGAGCAGTTCTTC.

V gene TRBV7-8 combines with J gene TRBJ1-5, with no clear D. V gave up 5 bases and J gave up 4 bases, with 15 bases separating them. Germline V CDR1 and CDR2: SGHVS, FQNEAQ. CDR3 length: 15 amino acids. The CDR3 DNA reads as TGTGCCAGCAGCCTAGGGAGACAAGAAAATCAGCCCCAGCATTTT. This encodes CASSLGRQENQPQHF.

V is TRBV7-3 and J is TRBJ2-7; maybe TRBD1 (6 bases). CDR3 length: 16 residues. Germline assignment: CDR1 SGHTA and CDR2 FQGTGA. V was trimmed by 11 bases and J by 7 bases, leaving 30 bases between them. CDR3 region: CAAPLTDGGNGCEQYF. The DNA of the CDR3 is TGTGCCGCTCCCCTAACCGATGGGGGCAACGGATGTGAGCAGTACTTC. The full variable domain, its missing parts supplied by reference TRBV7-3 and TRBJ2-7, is GAGVSQTPSNKVTEKGKYVELRCDPISGHTALYWYRQSLGQGPEFLIYFQGTGAADDSGLPNDRFFAVRPEGSVSTLKIQRTERGDSAVYLCAAPLTDGGNGCEQYFGPGTRLTVT.

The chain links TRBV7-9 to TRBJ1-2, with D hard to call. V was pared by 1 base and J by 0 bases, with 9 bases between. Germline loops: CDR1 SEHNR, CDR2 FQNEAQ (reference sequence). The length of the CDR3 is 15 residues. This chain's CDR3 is CASSLGTASNYGYTF. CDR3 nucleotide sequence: TGTGCCAGCAGCTTAGGGACCGCCTCTAACTATGGCTACACCTTC.